The 16 T cell receptor beta chains below all came from one sample that was sequenced in a study of graft-versus-host responses after intestinal transplantation. This table comes from immunoSEQ multiplex PCR, and its TCRdb copy is limited to in-frame clones, with some not included. This sample yields about 45,000 clones, of which 75% to 95% are seen a single time; about 4.6% belongs to the top ten. Sample: PBMCs, taken 524 days after transplant. These receptors were collected from a human patient who received an intestinal transplant, so some T cells may come from the graft donor.

CDR3 sequence: CASSVALTGGANYGYTF. Written as DNA, the CDR3 is TGTGCCAGCAGTGTCGCCTTAACAGGGGGCGCGAACTATGGCTACACCTTC. V gene TRBV25-1 combines with J gene TRBJ1-2, with 9 bases fitting TRBD1. The ends lost 4 bases at V and 2 bases at J; junction bases unmatched: 11. Germline assignment: CDR1 MGHDK and CDR2 SYGVNS. The CDR3 sequence is 17 residues long.

The chain joins TRBV18 to TRBJ2-2; 8 nucleotides match TRBD1. CDR3 length: 14 residues. V gave up 6 bases and J gave up 4 bases; unmatched junction bases: 4. Germline V gene lookup returns CDR1 KGHSH and CDR2 LQKENI. The CDR3 reads CASSSGQGTGELFF. For the CDR3, the DNA is TGTGCCAGCTCGTCCGGACAGGGCACCGGGGAGCTGTTTTTT.

The V gene is TRBV5-1, the J gene TRBJ2-7; 9 bases fit TRBD2. The CDR3 loop spans 15 amino acids. The V gene end was trimmed by 2 bases and the J gene end by 2 bases; junction bases not matched to a gene: 5. The germline CDR1 and CDR2 sequences are SGHRS and YFSETQ. In DNA form, the CDR3 reads TGCGCCAGCAGCTTTGAGGGCGGGAGGGCCTACGAGCAGTACTTC. This translates into CASSFEGGRAYEQYF.

A single count supports this clone. V is TRBV19 and J is TRBJ2-7; D perhaps matches TRBD1 (6 bases). Germline-derived CDR1 and CDR2 are LNHDA and SQIVND (reference sequence). This CDR3 contains 15 residues. V lost 3 bases and J lost 0, with 12 bases in between. In nucleotides, the CDR3 is TGTGCCAGTAGTATGGACAGTGGATTCTCCTACGAGCAGTACTTC. It is translated as CASSMDSGFSYEQYF.

This chain uses TRBV9 with TRBJ2-5, with 7 nucleotides matching TRBD1. The CDR3 runs to 14 residues. Germline V gene data show CDR1 as SGDLS and CDR2 as YYNGEE. With V trimmed by 3 bases and J by 0 bases, 2 bases remained unmatched. The CDR3 loop reads CASSDGTDQETQYF. The DNA for the CDR3 is TGTGCCAGCAGCGACGGGACAGACCAAGAGACCCAGTACTTC.

The CDR3 is CASSEAYMTNSYEQYF. For the CDR3, the DNA is TGTGCCAGCAGTGAAGCGTACATGACGAACTCCTACGAGCAGTACTTC. The rearrangement joins TRBV6-1 to TRBJ2-7; D ambiguous. The CDR3 is 16 amino acids. Germline V lookup: CDR1 MNHNS, CDR2 SASEGT. The germline V and J ends were trimmed by 0 bases and 0 bases, with 12 bases remaining between them.

This clone was observed once. The gene calls are TRBV25-1 and TRBJ2-5, with a weak D call TRBD2 (7 bases). The CDR3 runs 14 residues. Germline V gene lookup returns CDR1 MGHDK and CDR2 SYGVNS. The V gene lost 4 bases and the J gene lost 2 bases, with 11 bases spanning the gap. DNA of the CDR3: TGTGCCAGCAGTGTGGGGGGGCGTCAAGAGACCCAGTACTTC. Its translation is CASSVGGRQETQYF.

J is TRBJ2-3 and V is TRBV6-4; unclear D gene. From germline, CDR1 is MRHNA and CDR2 SNTAGT. The CDR3 runs 13 residues. Trimming pared 6 bases from V and 4 bases from J, leaving 11 bases between. The CDR3 DNA reads TGTGCCAGCAGCGTGGAGAATTCAGATACGCAGTATTTT. Its translation: CASSVENSDTQYF.

This sequence joins TRBV29-1 and TRBJ1-2, with 9 bases identical to TRBD1. In germline, CDR1 is SQVTM, CDR2 ANQGSEA. Trimming at V came to 4 bases and at J to 7 bases, leaving 10 bases not matched to a gene. There are 14 residues in the CDR3. The CDR3 DNA reads TGCAGCGTTGTAATGGGACAGGGTTTATCTGGCTACACCTTC. This codes for CSVVMGQGLSGYTF.

This clone was seen once. The rearrangement joins TRBV13 to TRBJ2-7, with unresolved D. CDR1 is PRHDT and CDR2 is FYEKMQ in the germline V gene (reference sequence). The CDR3 consists of 11 residues. V lost 5 bases and J lost 4, with 6 bases in between. CDR3 sequence (DNA): TGTGCCAGCAGCGGCCCGTACGAGCAGTACTTC. Protein product: CASSGPYEQYF. Complete variable domain (other parts from reference TRBV13 and TRBJ2-7): AAGVIQSPRHLIKEKRETATLKCYPIPRHDTVYWYQQGPGQDPQFLISFYEKMQSDKGSIPDRFSAQQFSDYHSELNMSSLELGDSALYFCASSGPYEQYFGPGTRLTVT.

About this clone itself: The sample contains more than one DNA sequence encoding this CDR3. This chain uses TRBV7-9 with TRBJ2-7; 7 nucleotides match TRBD1. The CDR3 loop spans 15 amino acids. Germline values: CDR1 SEHNR, CDR2 FQNEAQ (reference sequence). The V segment lost 1 base and the J segment 4 bases; nucleotides outside the gene matches: 7. CDR3 loop: CASSLVLGDSYEQYF. The CDR3 DNA reads as TGTGCCAGCAGCTTAGTTTTAGGGGACAGTTACGAGCAGTACTTC.

The genes are TRBV2 and TRBJ2-1; TRBD1 aligns across 7 bases. Germline values: CDR1 SNHLY, CDR2 FYNNEI. CDR3 length equals 16 residues. V lost 0 bases to trimming and J lost 4 bases; unmatched junction nucleotides: 6. In DNA form, the CDR3 reads TGTGCCAGCAGTGAAGCCCCCCAGGGGGTATACAATGAGCAGTTCTTC. Protein sequence: CASSEAPQGVYNEQFF.

This chain links TRBV5-6 with TRBJ2-1; D is unclear. The V gene's germline CDR1 is SGHDT and CDR2 YYEEEE. V lost 2 bases, J lost 7 bases, and 10 bases lay in between. The CDR3 runs 13 residues. The CDR3 here is CASSLGVLNEQFF. The CDR3, as DNA: TGTGCCAGCAGCTTAGGTGTACTGAATGAGCAGTTCTTC.

The CDR3, as DNA: TGCAGCGTTGAAGATGAGCTAGCGGGAGGGGGAGGGAGCCGGATGGGGACCCAGTACTTC. Its translation is CSVEDELAGGGGSRMGTQYF. The chain links TRBV29-1 to TRBJ2-5, with 12 bases aligning to TRBD2. The CDR3 totals 20 residues. CDR1 and CDR2 (germline): SQVTM, ANQGSEA. V dropped 0 bases and J dropped 7; count of bases not matched to a gene: 21.

V usage is TRBV29-1 and J usage is TRBJ2-5; D is unresolved. CDR1 is SQVTM, CDR2 ANQGSEA, per germline. V lost 4 bases and J lost 1, with 7 bases in between. CDR3 length: 12 residues. The CDR3 DNA follows: TGCAGCGTTGCGGGTTCCCAAGAGACCCAGTACTTC. The encoded protein is CSVAGSQETQYF.

Concerning this clone: The same CDR3 can be traced to other DNA sequences in this sample. The rearrangement uses TRBV5-1 and TRBJ1-1; a possible D gene is TRBD1 (5 bases). The CDR3 has 13 amino acids. Germline CDR1 SGHRS, CDR2 YFSETQ. The V end was cut by 4 bases, the J end by 4 bases, with 11 bases between. CDR3 DNA: TGCGCCAGCAGCCTTGCAGGGAGCACTGAAGCTTTCTTT. Translated: CASSLAGSTEAFF.